Reported below is one TCR beta chain. The data were obtained in a study of blood T cell repertoires in COVID-19. Study-wide context: Donors in the United States, Italy and Spain gave samples during acute or convalescent COVID-19.

CDR1 is SGHTA and CDR2 is FQGNSA in the germline V gene. The CDR3 totals 17 residues. V lost 8 bases and J lost 5; bases outside the gene matches: 16. TCRdb keeps only in-frame clones here, not all; method: immunoSEQ multiplex PCR. The sample yields about 27,000 clones, around nine tenths seen once. The sample comprised peripheral blood. This clonotype was sampled from a human donor with active COVID-19. The donor label of this sample is uncertain. The rearrangement joins TRBV7-2 to TRBJ2-1, with 9 bases fitting TRBD2. The CDR3 is CASVNHGGRATNNEQFF. The DNA for the CDR3 is TGTGCCAGCGTGAACCACGGCGGGAGGGCCACGAACAATGAGCAGTTCTTC.